This T cell receptor beta chain was recovered during a study of blood T cell repertoires in COVID-19 (dated by TCRdb to the early 2020s). About the full investigation: Collaborator samples came from the United States, Italy and Spain and covered acute and convalescent phases of COVID-19. HLA class I and class II types, where available, came from metadata supplied by the sample provider rather than from assay-based typing. The repertoires were released in a freely available public database meant as a resource for research on the immune response to SARS-CoV-2. Nearly every sample came with metadata listing a de-identified subject ID, COVID-19 status, age in years and sex. The material from the prospective study consisted of cDNA or gDNA derived from T cells, B-cell-depleted T cells, or PBMCs. Samples came from the ongoing ImmuneRACE study (first 160 participants) plus 1,254 subjects from 6 global collaborators. Deeply sampled blood TCRbeta repertoires from subjects exposed to, actively infected with, or recovered from COVID-19 were included in the dataset. Study-wide conclusions, independent of this receptor: Clinical and demographic metadata were provided uncurated, with the amount varying by source and participant.

TCRbeta CDR3 regions were amplified from genomic DNA using the immunoSEQ Assay, a bias-controlled multiplex PCR. Concerning the study's data processing: The number of nucleated cells in each sample was estimated by amplification of reference gene primers within the assay. Sequence reads were collapsed and filtered to measure the absolute abundance of every unique TCRbeta CDR3 rearrangement. For each sample, productive Simpson clonality was calculated by taking the square root of Simpson's diversity index across productive rearrangements. Drawn from immuneACCESS, this table holds only the in-frame rearrangements with V and J called that TCRdb kept. Clones are partly lost; checked studies trace under half to an unresolved V gene and leave the rest unexplained. Clone size and V and J calls were adopted from that table, with D and trimming inferred from the DNA. Here the sample has roughly 500,000 clones; 89% occur a single time. 0.75% to 0.9% of the sample is in the top ten clones.

This clone showed up just once. There is no known antigen for this receptor. Per-base qualities were not stored, and no clone one base away is much larger. One collaborating source in Seattle enrolled patients during active infection and followed them longitudinally through the course of disease. The collaborating institutions used their own protocols to collect whole blood in K2EDTA tubes. Collaborator samples were shipped for TCRbeta analysis as frozen whole blood, isolated PBMCs, or DNA extracted from either sample type. The germline V gene sets CDR1 to SGHTS and CDR2 to YDEGEE. V loses 4 bases, J loses 8 bases, and the germline ends lie 21 bases apart. Measured from the cysteine to the phenylalanine, the CDR3 is 15 residues long. Kept here is only the CDR3 DNA, which spans 45 bases and is read in frame from base 1.

The V and J segments used are TRBV5-8 and TRBJ1-2; a tentative D match to TRBD1 spans 6 bases. The clonotype comes from a young man with COVID-19, enrolled during active disease. The sample consisted of peripheral blood. For the CDR3, the sequence is CASSIGQPSDTGYTF. The bases read TGTGCCAGCAGCATAGGACAGCCGTCTGATACAGGCTACACCTTC.